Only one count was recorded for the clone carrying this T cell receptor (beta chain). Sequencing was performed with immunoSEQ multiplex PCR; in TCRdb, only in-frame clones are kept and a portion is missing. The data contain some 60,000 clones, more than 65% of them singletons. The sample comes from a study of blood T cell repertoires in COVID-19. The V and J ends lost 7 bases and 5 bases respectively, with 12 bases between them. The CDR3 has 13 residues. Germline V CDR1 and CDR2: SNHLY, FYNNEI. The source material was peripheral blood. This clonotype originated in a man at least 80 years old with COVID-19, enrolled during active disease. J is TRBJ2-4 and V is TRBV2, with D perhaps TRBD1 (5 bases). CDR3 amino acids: CASTRDSQNIQYF. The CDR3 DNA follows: TGTGCCAGCACCAGAGACAGTCAAAACATTCAGTACTTC.